The 29 T cell receptor beta chains given below trace back to one sample, sequenced in a study of T-cell reconstitution after alpha-beta-depleted transplantation in children. Unique molecular identifiers were incorporated when the TCRbeta library was constructed. TCRdb reanalysed the PCR reads using MiXCR and keeps one entry per CDR3 protein. This repertoire shows roughly 500,000 distinct CDR3 sequences, around a third found once; its top ten account for more than 2%. Specimen: PBMCs from the stem cell graft donor, collected from the stem cell graft. The receptor set was obtained from a human donor who donated a stem cell graft to a child with aplastic anemia.

The genes are TRBV6-6 and TRBJ2-7, with D hard to call. Germline CDR1 and CDR2: MNHNY and SVGAGI (reference sequence). Trimming took 2 bases from V and 3 from J, leaving 5 bases between them. CDR3 length equals 12 residues. CDR3 loop: CASSYRYYEQYF. The CDR3 DNA reads as TGTGCCAGCAGTTACCGCTACTACGAGCAGTACTTC.

The chain employs TRBV5-1 and TRBJ2-7; D call uncertain. Germline CDR1 SGHRS, CDR2 YFSETQ. This CDR3 region has 14 residues. Trimming left V 0 bases short and J 2 bases short, with 9 bases between. The CDR3 sequence is CASSLDGYPYEQYF. Here the CDR3 DNA reads TGCGCCAGCAGCTTGGATGGGTACCCCTACGAGCAGTACTTC.

This clonotype has more than one count but fewer than ten. The chain carries TRBV29-1 and TRBJ2-1; no definite D call. The CDR3 has 14 amino acids. The V gene lost 4 bases and the J gene lost 1 base, with 11 bases spanning the gap. CDR1 and CDR2 from the germline V gene are SQVTM and ANQGSEA. CDR3 nucleotide sequence: TGCAGCGTTGTCGAGGCGCTATCCTACAATGAGCAGTTCTTC. It specifies CSVVEALSYNEQFF.

The chain uses TRBV10-3 and TRBJ1-1; no firm D call. Germline V lookup: CDR1 ENHRY, CDR2 SYGVKD. Trimming stripped 2 bases from V and 1 base from J, with 11 bases between. This CDR3 has 15 amino acids. Here the CDR3 reads CAISERQPGNTEAFF. As DNA, the CDR3 is TGTGCCATCAGTGAGCGCCAGCCCGGGAACACTGAAGCTTTCTTT.

This clonotype has a single count. J is TRBJ2-1 and V is TRBV18; D not certain. The germline CDR1 and CDR2 sequences are KGHSH and LQKENI. The CDR3 extends over 13 amino acids. V lost 3 bases, J lost 4 bases, and 7 bases lay in between. The CDR3 DNA reads TGTGCCAGCTCACCCACCCAGTACAATGAGCAGTTCTTC. Encoded protein: CASSPTQYNEQFF.

The chain combines TRBV11-2 with TRBJ1-1, with TRBD1 as a possible D gene (5 bases). The CDR3 extends over 14 amino acids. V lost 4 bases to trimming and J lost 5 bases, with 14 bases between them. The V gene's germline CDR1 is SGHAT and CDR2 FQNNGV. The CDR3 DNA follows: TGTGCCAGCAGCTGGGGCCCGGGGCCGACTGAAGCTTTCTTT. Its protein is CASSWGPGPTEAFF. The full variable domain, in which reference TRBV11-2 and TRBJ1-1 provide the parts outside the CDR3, is EAGVAQSPRYKIIEKRQSVAFWCNPISGHATLYWYQQILGQGPKLLIQFQNNGVVDDSQLPKDRFSAERLKGVDSTLKIQPAKLEDSAVYLCASSWGPGPTEAFFGQGTRLTVV.

In its sample, this clonotype was seen a few times. V gene TRBV6-4 combines with J gene TRBJ2-1; 13 nucleotides line up with TRBD2. V shed 5 bases, J shed 15 bases, and the junction held 7 bases outside the gene matches. In germline, CDR1 is MRHNA, CDR2 SNTAGT. The CDR3 loop spans 13 amino acids. The CDR3, as DNA: TGTGCCAGCAGTTCTGGACTAGCGGGAGAATCGTTCTTC. The encoded protein is CASSSGLAGESFF.

This clonotype was recorded a few times. The chain carries TRBV7-2 and TRBJ2-5; weak D call: TRBD2 (6 bases). Germline-derived CDR1 and CDR2 are SGHTA and FQGNSA. This CDR3 comprises 16 residues. The ends were cut back, 5 bases at V and 4 bases at J, with 20 bases in the middle. The CDR3 DNA follows: TGTGCCAGCAGCCCGAGAGCGGGCGGTGGGCCAGAGACCCAGTACTTC. This sequence encodes CASSPRAGGGPETQYF.

There are a few counts of this clonotype. This chain joins TRBV5-1 and TRBJ2-7, with a tentative D call TRBD1 (6 bases). V lost 0 bases to trimming and J lost 2 bases, with 15 bases between them. Germline assignment: CDR1 SGHRS and CDR2 YFSETQ. This CDR3 contains 16 residues. The DNA for the CDR3 is TGCGCCAGCAGCTTGGGGGGGACCACAGGGACCTACGAGCAGTACTTC. The encoded protein is CASSLGGTTGTYEQYF.

This clonotype has only a few counts. The J gene is TRBJ2-3, the V gene TRBV7-1; TRBD2 matches at 10 bases. TRBV7-1 qualifies as an ORF whose function is uncertain. V was pared by 3 bases and J by 0 bases, with 3 bases of the junction left unmatched. The CDR3 extends over 16 amino acids. The CDR3 sequence is CASSSGLARSTDTQYF. CDR3 bases: TGTGCCAGCAGCTCGGGACTAGCGCGAAGCACAGATACGCAGTATTTT.

V and J are TRBV30 and TRBJ2-1; the D is unclear. Per germline, CDR1 GTSNPN and CDR2 SVGIG (reference sequence). Between the trimmed V and J ends, which lost 2 bases and 7 bases, there was a span of 12 bases. The CDR3 covers 13 residues. In nucleotides, the CDR3 is TGTGCCTGGAGTCGATCGCAGAAGAATGAGCAGTTCTTC. Translated: CAWSRSQKNEQFF.

The rearrangement joins TRBV6-5 to TRBJ1-5, with TRBD1 as a possible D gene (5 bases). V dropped 2 bases and J dropped 5 bases, with 7 bases sitting between them. Looked up from germline, CDR1 is MNHEY and CDR2 is SVGAGI. CDR3 length: 13 residues. CDR3 residues: CASSYGADQPQHF. CDR3 DNA: TGTGCCAGCAGTTACGGGGCGGATCAGCCCCAGCATTTT.

This rearrangement joins TRBV3-1 to TRBJ2-1; 7 bases fit TRBD2. This CDR3 has 14 residues. After removal of 1 base from V and 7 bases from J, the junction contained 4 bases not matched to a gene. The germline V gene has CDR1 LGHDT and CDR2 YNNKEL (reference sequence). This chain's CDR3 is CASSQGTAGNEQFF. CDR3 in DNA: TGTGCCAGCAGCCAAGGAACAGCGGGGAATGAGCAGTTCTTC.

V gene TRBV11-2 combines with J gene TRBJ2-1; TRBD2 aligns across 9 bases. CDR1 is SGHAT and CDR2 is FQNNGV in the germline V gene. This CDR3 comprises 18 residues. V trimming: 3 bases; J trimming: 4 bases; junction bases outside the gene matches: 13. The CDR3 DNA reads TGTGCCAGCAGCTTTCAGAGGAGTGGACTAGCGTCATACAATGAGCAGTTCTTC. Translated: CASSFQRSGLASYNEQFF.

This clonotype was detected a few times. The chain joins TRBV20-1 to TRBJ2-1; perhaps TRBD2 as D (6 bases). The CDR3 sequence is 15 residues long. Trimming took 3 bases from V and 2 from J, leaving 14 bases between them. Per germline, CDR1 DFQATT and CDR2 SNEGSKA (reference sequence). The chain's CDR3 is CSASLSGNPYNEQFF. The CDR3 nucleotides are TGCAGTGCTAGCCTTAGCGGAAACCCCTACAATGAGCAGTTCTTC.

This clonotype was observed a few times. V usage is TRBV30 and J usage is TRBJ2-1; TRBD2 is a possible D gene (6 bases). Germline V gene sequence: CDR1 GTSNPN, CDR2 SVGIG (reference sequence). V was clipped by 5 bases and J by 0 bases, with 14 bases between them. The CDR3 runs 15 residues. Written as DNA, the CDR3 is TGTGCCTGGGGCCGCATCGGGAGCTCCTACAATGAGCAGTTCTTC. The encoded protein is CAWGRIGSSYNEQFF.

The chain has TRBV3-1 and TRBJ2-5; the D is unclear. The germline V gene has CDR1 LGHDT and CDR2 YNNKEL (reference sequence). Trimming took off 1 base at V and 0 bases at J, with 12 bases between the two ends. The length of the CDR3 is 16 residues. CDR3 nucleotides: TGTGCCAGCAGCCAAGGACTGAATAAGTACCAAGAGACCCAGTACTTC. Its translation: CASSQGLNKYQETQYF.

V gene TRBV19 combines with J gene TRBJ2-1; 9 bases fit TRBD2. This CDR3 region has 16 residues. Trimming cost V 4 bases and J 6 bases; bases outside gene matches: 10. The germline CDR1 and CDR2 sequences are LNHDA and SQIVND (reference sequence). The CDR3 loop is CASSTSVAGVGNEQFF. CDR3 sequence (DNA): TGTGCCAGTAGTACCTCGGTAGCGGGAGTGGGCAATGAGCAGTTCTTC.

The rearrangement links TRBV10-3 to TRBJ2-1; perhaps TRBD2 as D (6 bases). V was cut by 6 bases and J by 8 bases, with 23 bases left in between. This CDR3 is built from 16 residues. Germline V gives CDR1 ENHRY, CDR2 SYGVKD. CDR3 in DNA: TGTGCCATCAGATCAACTCCCGGGACTGGCTGGGATGAGCAGTTCTTC. Translating it yields CAIRSTPGTGWDEQFF.

This clonotype occurred a few times. This rearrangement joins TRBV20-1 to TRBJ2-1; D not resolved. CDR1 DFQATT and CDR2 SNEGSKA come from the germline V gene (reference sequence). The CDR3 length is 16 residues. V gave up 0 bases and J gave up 0 bases, with 12 bases separating them. The CDR3: CSARDPLSSSYNEQFF. As DNA, the CDR3 is TGCAGTGCTAGAGACCCCCTGTCCAGCTCCTACAATGAGCAGTTCTTC.

V usage is TRBV29-1 and J usage is TRBJ1-1; 10 positions match TRBD1. The junction had 17 bases not matched to a gene; V was cut back by 5 bases and J by 11 bases. The CDR3 is 15 residues long. Germline CDR1 and CDR2: SQVTM and ANQGSEA. The CDR3 DNA is TGCAGCGTTCGGGGCGCGACAGGGGGCTCCGCGGATGCTTTCTTT. This translates into CSVRGATGGSADAFF.

The chain carries TRBV11-2 and TRBJ2-1; TRBD1 might be the D (5 bases). Trimming pared 2 bases from V and 0 bases from J, leaving 8 bases between. CDR1 SGHAT and CDR2 FQNNGV come from the germline V gene. This CDR3 is built from 15 residues. For the CDR3, the DNA is TGTGCCAGCAGCTTAACCAGGGACTCCTACAATGAGCAGTTCTTC. Protein: CASSLTRDSYNEQFF.

The chain uses TRBV3-1 and TRBJ1-2; D remains unclear. The length of the CDR3 is 16 residues. Germline V gene lookup returns CDR1 LGHDT and CDR2 YNNKEL (reference sequence). V shed 0 bases and J shed 7 bases, with 18 bases lying between them. The CDR3 sequence: CASSQDGLGQERGYTF. CDR3 coding DNA: TGTGCCAGCAGCCAAGATGGGTTGGGCCAGGAACGTGGCTACACCTTC.

The rearrangement joins TRBV28 to TRBJ1-4; 7 bases agree with TRBD1. From germline, CDR1 is MDHEN and CDR2 SYDVKM. V lost 4 bases, J lost 3 bases, and 2 bases stayed unmatched. The length of the CDR3 is 14 residues. The CDR3 sequence is CASSSGGANEKLFF. The CDR3 region has the DNA TGTGCCAGCAGTTCAGGGGGGGCTAATGAAAAACTGTTTTTT.

This clonotype appeared a few times. This rearrangement joins TRBV29-1 to TRBJ1-1, with TRBD1 matching over 9 bases. The length of the CDR3 is 15 residues. Germline lookup yields CDR1 SQVTM and CDR2 ANQGSEA. V lost 7 bases and J lost 3; bases outside the gene matches: 12. The CDR3 spells CSAILRHRGHTEAFF. CDR3 in DNA: TGCAGCGCTATACTAAGACACAGGGGGCACACTGAAGCTTTCTTT.

The CDR3 DNA follows: TGTGCCTGGAGGTTGGGAATCCTCGCGAACACCGGGGAGCTGTTTTTT. It is translated as CAWRLGILANTGELFF. The rearrangement uses TRBV30 and TRBJ2-2; no clear D. Germline CDR1 reads GTSNPN; CDR2 reads SVGIG (reference sequence). The germline V and J ends were trimmed by 3 bases and 0 bases, with 14 bases remaining between them. The CDR3 has 16 amino acids.

In this sample, this clonotype turned up a few times. V and J are TRBV18 and TRBJ2-2; D unclear. CDR1 KGHSH and CDR2 LQKENI come from the germline V gene. The V end lost 5 bases, the J end lost 0 bases, and 4 bases lay between the germline ends. This CDR3 spans 13 amino acids. DNA of the CDR3: TGTGCCAGCTCATCGACGAACACCGGGGAGCTGTTTTTT. This sequence encodes CASSSTNTGELFF. Variable domain in full (rest from reference TRBV18 and TRBJ2-2): NAGVMQNPRHLVRRRGQEARLRCSPMKGHSHVYWYRQLPEEGLKFMVYLQKENIIDESGMPKERFSAEFPKEGPSILRIQQVVRGDSAAYFCASSSTNTGELFFGEGSRLTVL.

This clonotype has only a few counts. The rearrangement uses TRBV6-2 or TRBV6-3 and TRBJ2-7; possibly TRBD1 for D (6 bases). The CDR3 covers 14 residues. V lost 0 bases and J 4 bases, leaving 10 bases between the germline ends. CDR1 and CDR2 from the germline V gene are MNHEY and SVGEGT. The CDR3, as DNA: TGTGCCAGCAGTTACTCCCAAGGGGGTTACGAGCAGTACGTC. This translates into CASSYSQGGYEQYV.

This chain links TRBV19 with TRBJ1-6; a possible D gene is TRBD1 (6 bases). CDR1 and CDR2 from the germline V gene are LNHDA and SQIVND (reference sequence). The CDR3 is made up of 14 amino acids. Deletions cut 7 bases from V and 11 bases from J, with 18 bases between. In nucleotides, the CDR3 is TGTGCCAGTACCCCAGGAGCAGGGGTCACACCCCTCCACTTT. It translates to CASTPGAGVTPLHF. The full variable domain, with the rest looked up from reference TRBV19 and TRBJ1-6, is DGGITQSPKYLFRKEGQNVTLSCEQNLNHDAMYWYRQDPGQGLRLIYYSQIVNDFQKGDIAEGYSVSREKKESFPLTVTSAQKNPTAFYLCASTPGAGVTPLHFGNGTRLTVT.